These T cell receptor beta chains were read from a single sample in a study of T cells after yellow fever vaccination. Using its own MiXCR run on the 5' RACE reads, TCRdb lists one record per CDR3 protein. The sample consists of about 370,000 distinct CDR3 sequences, 11% of them appearing once. This sample comprised PBMCs, obtained on the day of the first yellow fever vaccination. The receptors stem from a man younger than 35 who received the YFV17D yellow fever vaccine. CDR3s include the opening cysteine and the closing phenylalanine or tryptophan. Fields, in order: J gene, D gene, V gene, clone size, CDR3 protein, CDR3 DNA. A D gene is named only where the DNA matches it firmly. The size of a clone is reported for some rows only, either as once, few or many, or as a class for expanded clones.

j_call: TRBJ1-6
d_call: -
v_call: TRBV30
clone_size: -
cdr3_aa: CAWTVSPESPLHF
cdr3_nt: TGTGCCTGGACTGTGTCTCCGGAATCACCCCTCCACTTT

j_call: TRBJ2-3
d_call: -
v_call: TRBV29-1
clone_size: few
cdr3_aa: CSVGTSTDTQYF
cdr3_nt: TGCAGCGTCGGGACTAGCACAGATACGCAGTATTTT

j_call: TRBJ1-3
d_call: -
v_call: TRBV9
clone_size: many
cdr3_aa: CASSVNTGFSGNTIYF
cdr3_nt: TGTGCCAGCAGCGTAAACACCGGCTTCTCTGGAAACACCATATATTTT

j_call: TRBJ2-3
d_call: -
v_call: TRBV6-1
clone_size: -
cdr3_aa: CASSAGVTDTQYF
cdr3_nt: TGTGCCAGCAGCGCAGGGGTCACAGATACGCAGTATTTT

j_call: TRBJ1-1
d_call: -
v_call: TRBV12-3/TRBV12-4
clone_size: -
cdr3_aa: CASSFREGTEAFF
cdr3_nt: TGTGCCAGCAGTTTTAGGGAGGGTACTGAAGCTTTCTTT

j_call: TRBJ2-2
d_call: TRBD1
v_call: TRBV19
clone_size: -
cdr3_aa: CASSRQGIGASTGELFF
cdr3_nt: TGTGCCAGTAGTCGACAGGGGATTGGGGCGAGCACAGGGGAGCTGTTTTTT

j_call: TRBJ2-1
d_call: TRBD1
v_call: TRBV6-1
clone_size: few
cdr3_aa: CASHSFRQGQQFF
cdr3_nt: TGTGCCAGCCATTCTTTCCGACAGGGGCAGCAGTTCTTC

j_call: TRBJ2-3
d_call: -
v_call: TRBV6-2/TRBV6-3
clone_size: few
cdr3_aa: CASSYSTSDTQYF
cdr3_nt: TGTGCCAGCAGTTACTCGACGTCAGATACGCAGTATTTT

j_call: TRBJ1-6
d_call: TRBD1
v_call: TRBV6-1
clone_size: many
cdr3_aa: CASSRDRVNSPLHF
cdr3_nt: TGTGCCAGCAGTAGGGACAGGGTCAATTCACCCCTCCACTTT

j_call: TRBJ2-2
d_call: TRBD2
v_call: TRBV7-7
clone_size: -
cdr3_aa: CASSRTSGVHTGELFF
cdr3_nt: TGTGCCAGCAGCCGAACTAGCGGGGTTCACACCGGGGAGCTGTTTTTT

j_call: TRBJ1-2
d_call: -
v_call: TRBV20-1
clone_size: -
cdr3_aa: CSAFLANYGYTF
cdr3_nt: TGCAGTGCTTTTTTAGCTAACTATGGCTACACCTTC

j_call: TRBJ2-5
d_call: -
v_call: TRBV20-1
clone_size: many
cdr3_aa: CSVLPSETQYF
cdr3_nt: TGCAGTGTACTTCCATCGGAGACCCAGTACTTC

j_call: TRBJ2-7
d_call: TRBD2
v_call: TRBV18
clone_size: many
cdr3_aa: CASSPITSGRTGEQYF
cdr3_nt: TGTGCCAGCTCACCGATAACTAGCGGGAGGACGGGGGAGCAGTACTTC

j_call: TRBJ2-7
d_call: TRBD1
v_call: TRBV9
clone_size: -
cdr3_aa: CASSVGQGLSYEQYF
cdr3_nt: TGTGCCAGCAGCGTAGGACAGGGGCTCTCCTACGAGCAGTACTTC

j_call: TRBJ2-2
d_call: TRBD1
v_call: TRBV29-1
clone_size: -
cdr3_aa: CSVEDLKGAKAGELFF
cdr3_nt: TGCAGCGTTGAAGATCTTAAGGGGGCTAAGGCCGGGGAGCTGTTTTTT

j_call: TRBJ1-6
d_call: -
v_call: TRBV7-2
clone_size: -
cdr3_aa: CASTKSRGSYNSPLHF
cdr3_nt: TGTGCCAGCACCAAATCGCGGGGGTCCTATAATTCACCCCTCCACTTT

j_call: TRBJ1-4
d_call: TRBD1
v_call: TRBV6-5
clone_size: few
cdr3_aa: CASRIPGQSATNEKLFF
cdr3_nt: TGTGCCAGCAGGATCCCGGGACAGAGTGCAACTAATGAAAAACTGTTTTTT

j_call: TRBJ2-3
d_call: TRBD1
v_call: TRBV5-1
clone_size: few
cdr3_aa: CASSWQGASTDTQYF
cdr3_nt: TGCGCCAGCAGCTGGCAGGGGGCTAGCACAGATACGCAGTATTTT

j_call: TRBJ2-1
d_call: TRBD2
v_call: TRBV20-1
clone_size: -
cdr3_aa: CSASSGTSGGTYNEQFF
cdr3_nt: TGCAGTGCTTCGTCCGGGACTAGCGGGGGGACTTACAATGAGCAGTTCTTC

j_call: TRBJ1-1
d_call: -
v_call: TRBV11-2
clone_size: -
cdr3_aa: CASSAHRVRTEAFF
cdr3_nt: TGTGCCAGCAGCGCCCACAGGGTGAGGACTGAAGCTTTCTTT

j_call: TRBJ1-5
d_call: -
v_call: TRBV20-1
clone_size: -
cdr3_aa: CSASDGNQPQHF
cdr3_nt: TGCAGTGCTAGTGACGGCAATCAGCCCCAGCATTTT

j_call: TRBJ1-2
d_call: TRBD1
v_call: TRBV7-3
clone_size: many
cdr3_aa: CASSQGAPGQGFGYTF
cdr3_nt: TGTGCCAGCAGTCAAGGCGCCCCGGGACAGGGCTTTGGCTACACCTTC

j_call: TRBJ2-3
d_call: TRBD1
v_call: TRBV19
clone_size: -
cdr3_aa: CACRTGGRGTDTQYF
cdr3_nt: TGTGCCTGCCGGACAGGGGGCCGGGGAACAGATACGCAGTATTTT

j_call: TRBJ2-6
d_call: -
v_call: TRBV6-1
clone_size: few
cdr3_aa: CASREMFGANVLTF
cdr3_nt: TGTGCCAGCAGGGAAATGTTTGGGGCCAACGTCCTGACTTTC

j_call: TRBJ2-3
d_call: -
v_call: TRBV6-7
clone_size: -
cdr3_aa: CASSYSLMITDTQYF
cdr3_nt: TGTGCCAGCAGTTACTCCCTCATGATCACAGATACGCAGTATTTT

j_call: TRBJ1-6
d_call: -
v_call: TRBV7-2
clone_size: many
cdr3_aa: CATPGPGPNSPLHF
cdr3_nt: TGTGCCACCCCGGGTCCGGGGCCCAATTCACCCCTCCACTTT

j_call: TRBJ1-2
d_call: TRBD1
v_call: TRBV5-4
clone_size: few
cdr3_aa: CASKRDRGSYGYTF
cdr3_nt: TGTGCCAGCAAGCGGGACAGGGGGTCCTATGGCTACACCTTC

j_call: TRBJ2-3
d_call: -
v_call: TRBV5-6
clone_size: few
cdr3_aa: CASSVGDKTDTQYF
cdr3_nt: TGTGCCAGCAGTGTGGGAGACAAGACAGATACGCAGTATTTT

j_call: TRBJ1-3
d_call: TRBD1
v_call: TRBV9
clone_size: -
cdr3_aa: CASSVARGVSGNTIYF
cdr3_nt: TGTGCCAGCAGCGTAGCCAGGGGGGTTTCTGGAAACACCATATATTTT

j_call: TRBJ2-1
d_call: TRBD2
v_call: TRBV5-1
clone_size: many
cdr3_aa: CASSLRLAGDNDNEQFF
cdr3_nt: TGCGCCAGCAGCCTACGACTAGCGGGGGATAACGACAATGAGCAGTTCTTC

j_call: TRBJ1-4
d_call: -
v_call: TRBV4-3
clone_size: few
cdr3_aa: CASSTEEYSTNEKLFF
cdr3_nt: TGCGCCAGCAGCACGGAAGAATATTCAACTAATGAAAAACTGTTTTTT

j_call: TRBJ2-1
d_call: TRBD1
v_call: TRBV28
clone_size: -
cdr3_aa: CASSLRFGDSSYNEQFF
cdr3_nt: TGTGCCAGCAGTTTACGTTTTGGGGACAGCTCCTACAATGAGCAGTTCTTC